The 21 T cell receptor beta chains below were found in one sample sequenced in a study of graft-versus-host responses after intestinal transplantation (TCRdb year 2021). What this sample's time point label stands for: cells obtained before transplantation from donor or recipient. Their recognized antigens are unknown. Library preparation employed the immunoSEQ multiplex PCR assay. Held by TCRdb, this immuneACCESS table contains in-frame sequences only and omits some clones. Under half of the omission traces to an unresolved V gene where checked; the cause of the rest is unknown. The sample table lists approximately 60,000 clones, over 90% of them with a count of one. The top ten constitute about 1.5% of the sample. The sequencing here drew on unstimulated CD8+ T cells sorted from spleen or lymph node cells, taken before transplant. Source of these receptors: a human donor who was the organ donor for an intestinal transplant.

V is TRBV14 and J is TRBJ2-5, with unresolved D. Germline values: CDR1 SGHDN, CDR2 FVKESK. V lost 0 bases and J 6 bases, leaving 11 bases between the germline ends. There are 14 residues in the CDR3. CDR3 sequence (DNA): TGTGCCAGCAGCCAAGAGTGGGCTGTCCAGACCCAGTACTTC. Amino acids: CASSQEWAVQTQYF.

This sequence joins TRBV9 and TRBJ2-7, with a tentative D call TRBD1 (5 bases). This CDR3 has 14 residues. V lost 0 bases to trimming and J lost 2 bases, with 9 bases between them. Per germline, CDR1 SGDLS and CDR2 YYNGEE. The CDR3 DNA sequence: TGTGCCAGCAGCGTAGCCGCAGGGCCCTACGAGCAGTACTTC. This translates into CASSVAAGPYEQYF. Filled out from reference TRBV9 and TRBJ2-7, the complete variable domain reads DSGVTQTPKHLITATGQRVTLRCSPRSGDLSVYWYQQSLDQGLQFLIQYYNGEERAKGNILERFSAQQFPDLHSELNLSSLELGDSALYFCASSVAAGPYEQYFGPGTRLTVT.

This rearrangement joins TRBV5-1 to TRBJ2-7; tentatively, D is TRBD2 (6 bases). The CDR3 is 13 amino acids. Germline loops: CDR1 SGHRS, CDR2 YFSETQ. The V gene lost 0 bases and the J gene lost 6 bases, with 10 bases spanning the gap. This chain's CDR3 is CASSLEEGREQYF. CDR3 bases: TGCGCCAGCAGCTTGGAGGAGGGTCGCGAGCAGTACTTC. The complete variable domain, with remaining parts taken from reference TRBV5-1 and TRBJ2-7, reads KAGVTQTPRYLIKTRGQQVTLSCSPISGHRSVSWYQQTPGQGLQFLFEYFSETQRNKGNFPGRFSGRQFSNSRSEMNVSTLELGDSALYLCASSLEEGREQYFGPGTRLTVT.

The chain combines TRBV30 with TRBJ2-5, with TRBD2 as a possible D gene (5 bases). This CDR3 spans 14 amino acids. V was shortened by 1 base and J by 4 bases, with 13 bases between the two germline ends. Per the germline V gene, CDR1 is GTSNPN and CDR2 is SVGIG (reference sequence). CDR3 DNA sequence: TGTGCCTGGAGTGGACGGGGTCAAGGAGAGACCCAGTACTTC. This translates into CAWSGRGQGETQYF. The full variable domain, its missing parts supplied by reference TRBV30 and TRBJ2-5, is SQTIHQWPATLVQPVGSPLSLECTVEGTSNPNLYWYRQAAGRGLQLLFYSVGIGQISSEVPQNLSASRPQDRQFILSSKKLLLSDSGFYLCAWSGRGQGETQYFGPGTRLLVL.

This chain joins TRBV9 and TRBJ2-3; D unresolved. The CDR3 consists of 12 residues. Germline lookup yields CDR1 SGDLS and CDR2 YYNGEE. The V and J ends lost 2 bases and 5 bases respectively, with 6 bases between them. CDR3 loop: CASSVSGDTQYF. The CDR3 DNA reads TGTGCCAGCAGCGTTTCGGGAGATACGCAGTATTTT.

As concerns this clone: A junction end diverges from the germline sequence, so it may reflect a read error. The chain couples TRBV6-5 to TRBJ1-1; 9 bases line up with TRBD1. The germline gives CDR1 MNHEY, CDR2 SVGAGI. The CDR3 is 14 residues long. CDR3 protein: CASRYYRGRTEAFF. Written as DNA, the CDR3 is TGTGCCAGCAGATACTACAGGGGGCGAACTGAAGCTTTCTTT.

A few counts support this clone. The chain employs TRBV28 and TRBJ2-7; D is undetermined. The CDR3 sequence is 12 residues long. CDR1 and CDR2 from the germline V gene are MDHEN and SYDVKM. The V end was cut by 6 bases, the J end by 3 bases, with 9 bases between. The CDR3 is CASSESHYEQYF. The CDR3 DNA reads TGTGCCAGCAGCGAGAGCCACTACGAGCAGTACTTC.

This clone was observed a handful of times. The chain uses TRBV28 and TRBJ2-1; 7 nucleotides match TRBD2. The V and J ends lost 7 bases and 9 bases, in that order; junction bases with no gene match: 12. The germline CDR1 and CDR2 sequences are MDHEN and SYDVKM. The CDR3 sequence is 14 residues long. CDR3 nucleotides: TGTGCCAGCAAGGAGGGAGGGAGTAATAGTGAGCAGTTCTTC. Residues: CASKEGGSNSEQFF.

This chain uses TRBV6-6 with TRBJ2-7, with TRBD2 matching over 9 bases. The germline CDR1 and CDR2 sequences are MNHNY and SVGAGI (reference sequence). V was clipped by 2 bases and J by 5 bases; unmatched bases: 10. CDR3 length: 16 residues. CDR3 in amino acids: CASSYPSREGYHEQYF. The CDR3 nucleotides are TGTGCCAGCAGTTACCCCTCGCGGGAGGGATACCACGAGCAGTACTTC.

The rearrangement links TRBV6-5 to TRBJ2-1, with 10 nucleotides matching TRBD2. Germline-derived CDR1 and CDR2 are MNHEY and SVGAGI. The CDR3 covers 15 residues. V lost 6 bases to trimming and J lost 0 bases; unmatched junction nucleotides: 2. The CDR3 spells CASRSSGSSYNEQFF. CDR3 coding DNA: TGTGCCAGCAGATCTAGCGGGAGCTCCTACAATGAGCAGTTCTTC.

For the CDR3, the DNA is TGTGCCAGCAGTTTCGGGACAGGAGGTAACGAGCAGTACTTC. This sequence encodes CASSFGTGGNEQYF. V usage is TRBV27 and J usage is TRBJ2-7; 8 bases agree with TRBD1. The CDR3 loop spans 14 amino acids. V trimming: 3 bases; J trimming: 5 bases; junction bases outside the gene matches: 6. Germline loops: CDR1 MNHEY, CDR2 SMNVEV (reference sequence).

The rearrangement links TRBV30 to TRBJ2-1; TRBD2 matches at 12 bases. The junction had 10 bases not matched to a gene; V was cut back by 3 bases and J by 7 bases. The V gene's germline CDR1 is GTSNPN and CDR2 SVGIG (reference sequence). The CDR3 is made up of 16 amino acids. The CDR3 reads CAWRAPTSGSRNEQFF. The CDR3 coding sequence is TGTGCCTGGAGGGCCCCGACTAGCGGGAGTAGAAATGAGCAGTTCTTC.

This chain uses TRBV19 with TRBJ2-3, with a possible D match to TRBD2 (6 bases). CDR1 and CDR2 from the germline V gene are LNHDA and SQIVND (reference sequence). The CDR3 extends over 14 amino acids. Trimming pared 1 base from V and 3 bases from J, leaving 8 bases between. The CDR3 protein is CASSIAGDTDTQYF. The CDR3 DNA reads TGTGCCAGTAGTATAGCGGGAGATACAGATACGCAGTATTTT.

The table lists this clone with a few counts. The CDR3 loop is CASSGGESFHNEQFF. In DNA, the CDR3 is TGTGCCAGCAGCGGGGGAGAGTCTTTCCACAATGAGCAGTTCTTC. The rearrangement joins TRBV6-5 to TRBJ2-1, with D possibly TRBD2 on 6 matching bases. Trimming removed 6 bases from V and 5 bases from J, with 17 bases in between. This CDR3 spans 15 amino acids. Germline V gene sequence: CDR1 MNHEY, CDR2 SVGAGI.

The chain joins TRBV7-6 to TRBJ2-1; 8 bases align to TRBD2. The ends lost 4 bases at V and 6 bases at J; junction bases unmatched: 17. The germline V gene has CDR1 SGHVS and CDR2 FNYEAQ. This CDR3 is 18 amino acids long. CDR3 in amino acids: CASSSHSASSAGGNEQFF. The CDR3 nucleotides are TGTGCCAGCAGCTCCCACTCTGCCTCGTCCGCGGGGGGCAATGAGCAGTTCTTC.

J is TRBJ2-4 and V is TRBV28, with TRBD1 as a possible D gene (5 bases). Germline values: CDR1 MDHEN, CDR2 SYDVKM. Trimming took 4 bases from V and 8 from J, leaving 21 bases between them. This CDR3 contains 16 residues. The CDR3 region is CASSSHTTGLADIQYF. As DNA, the CDR3 is TGTGCCAGCAGTTCCCACACCACAGGTTTGGCGGACATTCAGTACTTC.

Points on this clone: A read error may produce the germline difference seen at one junction end. The chain uses TRBV6-8 and TRBJ2-1; D gene uncertain. CDR1 and CDR2 (germline): MNHGY, SAAAGT. There are 12 residues in the CDR3. CDR3 region: CASSHSYNEQFF. In nucleotides, the CDR3 is TGTGCCAGCAGTCACTCCTACAATGAGCAGTTCTTC.

This sequence joins TRBV6-1 and TRBJ2-7, with D perhaps TRBD2 (5 bases). V gave up 1 base and J gave up 0 bases, with 10 bases separating them. Germline CDR1 MNHNS, CDR2 SASEGT. The CDR3 spans 15 residues. The CDR3, as DNA: TGTGCCAGCAGTGAAGGACTGGGGAGCTCCTACGAGCAGTACTTC. This codes for CASSEGLGSSYEQYF.

This clone was seen just once. V gene TRBV27 combines with J gene TRBJ2-7, with 11 bases lining up with TRBD1. Trimming took 3 bases from V and 0 from J; bases not matched to a gene: 7. The CDR3 runs to 17 residues. Germline CDR1 and CDR2: MNHEY and SMNVEV (reference sequence). CDR3 protein: CASSFSGTGGSSYEQYF. CDR3 DNA: TGTGCCAGCAGTTTCTCCGGGACAGGGGGAAGCTCCTACGAGCAGTACTTC.

The chain has TRBV15 and TRBJ2-3; D ambiguous. This CDR3 spans 12 amino acids. The V gene's germline CDR1 is LNHNV and CDR2 YYDKDF (reference sequence). V shed 5 bases and J shed 0 bases, with 3 bases lying between them. In nucleotides, the CDR3 is TGTGCCACCAGCCTTAGCACAGATACGCAGTATTTT. This gives the protein CATSLSTDTQYF.

The chain is built from TRBV7-8 and TRBJ2-1; D may be TRBD2 (5 bases). The germline V and J ends were trimmed by 1 base and 3 bases, with 19 bases remaining between them. The length of the CDR3 is 18 residues. Looked up from germline, CDR1 is SGHVS and CDR2 is FQNEAQ. As DNA, the CDR3 is TGTGCCAGCAGCTTAGATTTGAGGGCTAGACGGGGCTACAATGAGCAGTTCTTC. Translation: CASSLDLRARRGYNEQFF. The complete variable domain, with remaining parts taken from reference TRBV7-8 and TRBJ2-1, reads GAGVSQSPRYKVAKRGQDVALRCDPISGHVSLFWYQQALGQGPEFLTYFQNEAQLDKSGLPSDRFFAERPEGSVSTLKIQRTQQEDSAVYLCASSLDLRARRGYNEQFFGPGTRLTVL.